These 3 T cell receptor beta chains share one sample of origin, sequenced in a study of shared clonotypes between healthy human individuals. Assay used: immunoSEQ multiplex PCR; TCRdb lists only in-frame clones, some missing. Of millions of clones in the sample, around nine tenths were seen once. The specimen was naive CD4+ T cells sorted from blood. The subset was: CD45RA+ positively selected. The receptors come from a man aged 18 to 29 in good health.

This chain connects TRBV18 to TRBJ2-2; TRBD2 aligns across 11 bases. Germline loops: CDR1 KGHSH, CDR2 LQKENI. The length of the CDR3 is 16 residues. V trimming: 3 bases; J trimming: 2 bases; junction bases outside the gene matches: 2. The CDR3 DNA is TGTGCCAGCTCACCTACTAGCGGGGGAAACACCGGGGAGCTGTTTTTT. It is translated as CASSPTSGGNTGELFF.

The chain is built from TRBV7-2 and TRBJ1-6, with D unclear. Between the trimmed V and J ends, which lost 2 bases and 0 bases, there was a span of 8 bases. Germline CDR1 and CDR2: SGHTA and FQGNSA. This CDR3 has 16 residues. The CDR3 protein is CASSLRESSYNSPLHF. The CDR3 region has the DNA TGTGCCAGCAGCTTAAGGGAAAGCTCCTATAATTCACCCCTCCACTTT. The full variable domain, rest sourced from reference TRBV7-2 and TRBJ1-6, is GAGVSQSPSNKVTEKGKDVELRCDPISGHTALYWYRQSLGQGLEFLIYFQGNSAPDKSGLPSDRFSAERTGGSVSTLTIQRTQQEDSAVYLCASSLRESSYNSPLHFGNGTRLTVT.

Concerning this clone itself: Other nucleotide sequences in the sample specify the same CDR3. V is TRBV5-4 and J is TRBJ2-7; 13 bases agree with TRBD2. The J segment lost 3 bases and the V segment lost 3 bases, leaving 3 bases of the junction unmatched. Germline loops: CDR1 SGHNT, CDR2 YYREEE (reference sequence). This CDR3 contains 15 residues. The CDR3 region has the DNA TGTGCCAGCAGCTCGGGACTAGCGGGAAACTACGAGCAGTACTTC. It codes for CASSSGLAGNYEQYF.